The rows below give T cell receptor beta chains drawn from one sample of a study of OX40 agonist ivuxolimab in advanced cancers. The protocol was immunoSEQ multiplex PCR, while the TCRdb copy is restricted to in-frame clones and leaves out a portion. Among around 27,000 clones listed, over 75% were seen once. Sequencing used CD4+ or CD8+ T cells sorted from blood, obtained in a trial of the OX40 agonist ivuxolimab. The receptors here all came from an adult with an advanced solid tumor such as melanoma, head and neck, liver or kidney cancer. The CDR3 runs from the conserved cysteine through the conserved F or W. D genes are given only for firm matches. The size field is filled for only some rows; it gives once, few, many or a size class.

V gene	D gene	J gene	clone size	CDR3 protein	CDR3 DNA
TRBV19	NA	TRBJ1-1	NA	CASSMVGATEAFF	TGTGCCAGTAGTATGGTGGGGGCCACTGAAGCTTTCTTT
TRBV27	NA	TRBJ2-3	NA	CASSPRTVTDTQYF	TGTGCCAGCAGTCCCCGGACAGTAACAGATACGCAGTATTTT
TRBV2	NA	TRBJ1-1	few	CASSGAFF	TGTGCCAGCAGCGGAGCTTTCTTT
TRBV2	NA	TRBJ2-3	NA	CASSLETGASAPSTDTQYF	TGTGCCAGCAGCCTGGAAACCGGGGCTAGCGCACCTAGCACAGATACGCAGTATTTT
TRBV29-1	NA	TRBJ1-1	NA	CSVGLGTEAFF	TGCAGCGTAGGGTTGGGCACTGAAGCTTTCTTT
TRBV11-3	NA	TRBJ2-7	NA	CASSRSPSSYEQYF	TGTGCCAGCAGCCGATCCCCGAGCTCCTACGAGCAGTACTTC
TRBV2	TRBD2	TRBJ2-1	NA	CASSERSGRATYNEQFF	TGTGCCAGCAGTGAAAGAAGCGGGAGGGCCACCTACAATGAGCAGTTCTTC
TRBV7-9	TRBD1	TRBJ2-1	NA	CASSLISGQAYNEQFF	TGTGCCAGCAGCTTAATCTCGGGACAGGCGTACAATGAGCAGTTCTTC
TRBV27	NA	TRBJ1-5	few	CASRPGGRSLQHF	TGTGCCAGCAGACCTGGGGGACGGAGTCTCCAGCATTTT
TRBV9	TRBD2	TRBJ2-1	NA	CASSASLSGSPRNEQFF	TGTGCCAGCAGCGCTAGCCTAAGCGGGAGTCCCAGGAATGAGCAGTTCTTC